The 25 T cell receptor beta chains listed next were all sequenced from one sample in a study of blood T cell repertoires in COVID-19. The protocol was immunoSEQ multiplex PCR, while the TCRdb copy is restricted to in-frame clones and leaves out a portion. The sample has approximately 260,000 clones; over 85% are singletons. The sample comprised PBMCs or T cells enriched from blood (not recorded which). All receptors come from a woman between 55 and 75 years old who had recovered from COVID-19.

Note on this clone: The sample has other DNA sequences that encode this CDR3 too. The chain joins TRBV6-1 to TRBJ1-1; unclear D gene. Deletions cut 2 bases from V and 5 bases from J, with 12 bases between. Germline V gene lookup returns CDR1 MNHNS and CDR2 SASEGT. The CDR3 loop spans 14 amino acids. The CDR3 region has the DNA TGTGCCAGCAGTGAATTCGCGGGGAGGACTGAAGCTTTCTTT. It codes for CASSEFAGRTEAFF.

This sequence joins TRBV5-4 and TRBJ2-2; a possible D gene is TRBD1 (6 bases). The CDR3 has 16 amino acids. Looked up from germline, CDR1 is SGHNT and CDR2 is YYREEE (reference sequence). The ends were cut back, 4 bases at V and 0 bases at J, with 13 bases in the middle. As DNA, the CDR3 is TGTGCCAGCAGCCCAGGGACAAGGTCGAACACCGGGGAGCTGTTTTTT. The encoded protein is CASSPGTRSNTGELFF. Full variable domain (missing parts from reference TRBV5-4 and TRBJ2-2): ETGVTQSPTHLIKTRGQQVTLRCSSQSGHNTVSWYQQALGQGPQFIFQYYREEENGRGNFPPRFSGLQFPNYSSELNVNALELDDSALYLCASSPGTRSNTGELFFGEGSRLTVL.

CDR3 nucleotides: TGTGCCAGCAGCGATAAAGGACAGGGTCCGAATTCACCCCTCCACTTT. This codes for CASSDKGQGPNSPLHF. V is TRBV7-9 and J is TRBJ1-6, with 8 bases identical to TRBD1. Germline V lookup: CDR1 SEHNR, CDR2 FQNEAQ (reference sequence). V lost 5 bases, J lost 7 bases, and 10 bases stayed unmatched. The CDR3 is made up of 16 amino acids.

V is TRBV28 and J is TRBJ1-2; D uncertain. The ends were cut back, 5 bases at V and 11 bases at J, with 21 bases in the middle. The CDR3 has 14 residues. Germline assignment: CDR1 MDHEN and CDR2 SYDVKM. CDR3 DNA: TGTGCCAGCAGTCTCGAGGGCAGTGTCTTGGTATACACCTTC. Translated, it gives CASSLEGSVLVYTF.

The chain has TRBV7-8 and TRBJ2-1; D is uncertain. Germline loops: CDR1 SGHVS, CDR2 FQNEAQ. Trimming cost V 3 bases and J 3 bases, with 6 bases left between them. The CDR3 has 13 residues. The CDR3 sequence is CASSFRVYNEQFF. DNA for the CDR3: TGTGCCAGCAGCTTTCGGGTCTACAATGAGCAGTTCTTC. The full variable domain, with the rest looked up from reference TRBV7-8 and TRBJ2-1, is GAGVSQSPRYKVAKRGQDVALRCDPISGHVSLFWYQQALGQGPEFLTYFQNEAQLDKSGLPSDRFFAERPEGSVSTLKIQRTQQEDSAVYLCASSFRVYNEQFFGPGTRLTVL.

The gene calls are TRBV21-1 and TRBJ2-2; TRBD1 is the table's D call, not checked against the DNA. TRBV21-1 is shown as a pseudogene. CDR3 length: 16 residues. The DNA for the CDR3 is TGTGCCAGCCCCCGAGGGGGATCTGGTAGTCCCGGGGAGCTGTTTTTT. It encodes CASPRGGSGSPGELFF.

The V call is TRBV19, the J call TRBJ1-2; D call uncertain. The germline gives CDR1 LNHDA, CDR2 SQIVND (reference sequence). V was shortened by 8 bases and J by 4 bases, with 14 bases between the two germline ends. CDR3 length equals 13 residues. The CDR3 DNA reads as TGTGCCAGTCAGGCCTCGCCCGTCTATGGCTACACCTTC. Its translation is CASQASPVYGYTF.

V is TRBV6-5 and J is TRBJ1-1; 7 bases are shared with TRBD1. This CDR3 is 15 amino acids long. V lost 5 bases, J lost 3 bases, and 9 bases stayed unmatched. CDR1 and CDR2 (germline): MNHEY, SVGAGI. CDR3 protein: CASSNRQGKDTEAFF. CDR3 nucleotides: TGTGCCAGCAGTAATCGACAGGGAAAGGACACTGAAGCTTTCTTT.

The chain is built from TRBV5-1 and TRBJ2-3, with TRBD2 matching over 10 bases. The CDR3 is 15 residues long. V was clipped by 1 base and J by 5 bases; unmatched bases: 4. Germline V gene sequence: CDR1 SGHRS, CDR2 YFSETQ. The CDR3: CASSLSGRVLDTQYF. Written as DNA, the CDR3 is TGCGCCAGCAGCTTGAGCGGGAGGGTTTTAGATACGCAGTATTTT.

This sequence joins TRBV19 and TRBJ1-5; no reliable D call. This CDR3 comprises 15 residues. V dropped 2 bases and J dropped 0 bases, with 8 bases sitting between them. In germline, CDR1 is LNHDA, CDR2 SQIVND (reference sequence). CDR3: CASSIFSYSNQPQHF. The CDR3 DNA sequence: TGTGCCAGTAGTATATTCAGTTATAGCAATCAGCCCCAGCATTTT.

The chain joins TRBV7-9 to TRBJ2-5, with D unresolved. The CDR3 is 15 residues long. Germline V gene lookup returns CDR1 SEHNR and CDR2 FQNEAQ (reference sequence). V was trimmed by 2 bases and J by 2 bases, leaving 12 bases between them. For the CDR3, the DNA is TGTGCCAGCAGCTTATGGTTGGCAGCGCAAGAGACCCAGTACTTC. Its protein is CASSLWLAAQETQYF.

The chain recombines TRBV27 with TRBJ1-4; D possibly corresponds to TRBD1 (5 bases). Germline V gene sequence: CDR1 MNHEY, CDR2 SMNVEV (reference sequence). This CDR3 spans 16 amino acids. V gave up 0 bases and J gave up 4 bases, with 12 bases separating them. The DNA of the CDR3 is TGTGCCAGCAGTTTATCAGCAGGGCTCATTAATGAAAAACTGTTTTTT. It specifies CASSLSAGLINEKLFF.

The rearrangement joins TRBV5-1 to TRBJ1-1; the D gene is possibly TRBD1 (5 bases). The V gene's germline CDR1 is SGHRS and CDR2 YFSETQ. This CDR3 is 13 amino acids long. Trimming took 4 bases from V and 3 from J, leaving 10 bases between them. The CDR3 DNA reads TGCGCCAGCAGCCTGGGGGGAGACACTGAAGCTTTCTTT. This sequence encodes CASSLGGDTEAFF.

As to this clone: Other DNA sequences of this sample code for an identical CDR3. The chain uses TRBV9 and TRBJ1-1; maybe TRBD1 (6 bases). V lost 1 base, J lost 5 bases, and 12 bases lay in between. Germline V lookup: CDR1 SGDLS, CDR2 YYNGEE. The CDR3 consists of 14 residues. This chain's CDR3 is CASSVQGRGTEAFF. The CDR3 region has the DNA TGTGCCAGCAGCGTACAGGGTAGGGGGACTGAAGCTTTCTTT.

The CDR3 bases are TGTGCCAGCAGCTCACTAGCGGGGACACGAATTGAGCAGTACTTC. Encoded protein: CASSSLAGTRIEQYF. The chain has TRBV7-8 and TRBJ2-7, with 10 bases that match TRBD2. The CDR3 sequence is 15 residues long. The J segment lost 7 bases and the V segment lost 4 bases, leaving 10 bases of the junction unmatched. Per germline, CDR1 SGHVS and CDR2 FQNEAQ.

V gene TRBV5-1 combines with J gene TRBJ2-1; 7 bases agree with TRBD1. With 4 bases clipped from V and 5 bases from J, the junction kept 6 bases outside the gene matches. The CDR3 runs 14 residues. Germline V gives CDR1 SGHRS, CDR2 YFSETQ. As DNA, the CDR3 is TGCGCCAGCAGCGGGGGACAGAACAACAATGAGCAGTTCTTC. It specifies CASSGGQNNNEQFF.

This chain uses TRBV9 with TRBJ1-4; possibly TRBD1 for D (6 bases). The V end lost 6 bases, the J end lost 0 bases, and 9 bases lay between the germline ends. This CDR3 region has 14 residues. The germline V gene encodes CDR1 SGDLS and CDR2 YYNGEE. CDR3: CASNREPTNEKLFF. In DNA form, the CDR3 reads TGTGCCAGCAACAGGGAGCCAACTAATGAAAAACTGTTTTTT.

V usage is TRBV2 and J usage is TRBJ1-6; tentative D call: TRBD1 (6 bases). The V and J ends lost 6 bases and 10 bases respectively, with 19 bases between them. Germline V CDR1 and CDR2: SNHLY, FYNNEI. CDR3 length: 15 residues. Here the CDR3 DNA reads TGTGCCAGCAGCGGGTCAATGGGGGCAGGGTCACCCCTCCACTTT. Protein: CASSGSMGAGSPLHF.

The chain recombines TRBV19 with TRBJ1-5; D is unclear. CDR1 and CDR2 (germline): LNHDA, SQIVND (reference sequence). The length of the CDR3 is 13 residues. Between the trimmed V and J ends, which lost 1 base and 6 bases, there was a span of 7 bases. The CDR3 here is CASSIVLPQPQHF. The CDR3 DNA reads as TGTGCCAGTAGTATAGTACTCCCTCAGCCCCAGCATTTT.

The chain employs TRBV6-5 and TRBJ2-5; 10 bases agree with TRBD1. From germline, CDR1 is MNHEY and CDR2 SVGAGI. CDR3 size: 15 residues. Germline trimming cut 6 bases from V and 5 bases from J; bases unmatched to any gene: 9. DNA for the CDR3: TGTGCCAGCAGCCCAACGACAGGGGGCCTGGAGACCCAGTACTTC. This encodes CASSPTTGGLETQYF.

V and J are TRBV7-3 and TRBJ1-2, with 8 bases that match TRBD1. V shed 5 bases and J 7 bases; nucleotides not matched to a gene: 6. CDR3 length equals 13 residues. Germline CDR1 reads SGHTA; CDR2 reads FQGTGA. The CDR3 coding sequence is TGTGCCAGCAGCCTACAGGGGGGGAGTGGCTACACCTTC. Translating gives CASSLQGGSGYTF.

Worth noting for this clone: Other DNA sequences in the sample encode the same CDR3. In DNA, the CDR3 is TGTGCCAGCAGCGACAGGGGGACTGAAGCTTTCTTT. As protein: CASSDRGTEAFF. The chain is built from TRBV12-3 or TRBV12-4 and TRBJ1-1; 9 positions match TRBD1. The CDR3 loop spans 12 amino acids. The junction had 1 base not matched to a gene; V was cut back by 6 bases and J by 5 bases.

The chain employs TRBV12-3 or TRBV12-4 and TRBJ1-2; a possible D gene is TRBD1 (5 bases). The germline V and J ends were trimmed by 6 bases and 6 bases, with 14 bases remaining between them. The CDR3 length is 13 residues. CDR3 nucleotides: TGTGCCAGCAGAAGGGGCGGTTGGGATGGCTACACCTTC. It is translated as CASRRGGWDGYTF.

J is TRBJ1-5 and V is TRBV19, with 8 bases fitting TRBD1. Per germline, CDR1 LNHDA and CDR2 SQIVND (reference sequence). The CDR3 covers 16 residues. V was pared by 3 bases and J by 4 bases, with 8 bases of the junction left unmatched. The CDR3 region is CASSINRGSSNQPQHF. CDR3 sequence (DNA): TGTGCCAGTAGTATCAACAGGGGGAGCTCTAATCAGCCCCAGCATTTT.

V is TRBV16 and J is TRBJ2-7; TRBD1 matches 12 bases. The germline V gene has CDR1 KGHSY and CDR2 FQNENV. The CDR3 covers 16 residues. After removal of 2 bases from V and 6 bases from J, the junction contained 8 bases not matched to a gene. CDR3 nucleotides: TGTGCCAGCAGCCAACGCCGGGACAGGGGGCGATCCGAGCAGTACTTC. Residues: CASSQRRDRGRSEQYF.